Below, 29 T cell receptor beta chains from the same sample are listed, as sequenced in a study of blood T cell repertoires in COVID-19. Clones were sequenced by immunoSEQ multiplex PCR, and TCRdb holds only the in-frame ones, with some missing. The repertoire holds approximately 90,000 clones, roughly 86% seen once, with approximately 7% in the top ten. The sample was peripheral blood. All receptors derive from a human donor with acute or convalescent COVID-19. The donor label of this sample is uncertain.

The rearrangement uses TRBV28 and TRBJ1-2, with 8 bases aligning to TRBD1. Germline V lookup: CDR1 MDHEN, CDR2 SYDVKM. CDR3 length: 15 amino acids. The J segment lost 4 bases and the V segment lost 5 bases, leaving 9 bases of the junction unmatched. The CDR3 DNA is TGTGCCAGCAGTCCCCGGGACAGGAGCCTCTATGGCTACACCTTC. It codes for CASSPRDRSLYGYTF.

The gene calls are TRBV19 and TRBJ2-7; 7 nucleotides match TRBD1. The CDR3 is made up of 14 amino acids. Germline CDR1 is LNHDA and CDR2 is SQIVND (reference sequence). The junction had 6 bases not matched to a gene; V was cut back by 5 bases and J by 2 bases. CDR3 coding DNA: TGTGCCAGTAGTGCTACTCAGGGGGCCTACGAGCAGTACTTC. Protein sequence: CASSATQGAYEQYF. Using reference TRBV19 and TRBJ2-7 for the parts outside the CDR3, the full variable domain is DGGITQSPKYLFRKEGQNVTLSCEQNLNHDAMYWYRQDPGQGLRLIYYSQIVNDFQKGDIAEGYSVSREKKESFPLTVTSAQKNPTAFYLCASSATQGAYEQYFGPGTRLTVT.

The chain employs TRBV9 and TRBJ2-3; D is perhaps TRBD2 (6 bases). The CDR3 sequence is 14 residues long. Looked up from germline, CDR1 is SGDLS and CDR2 is YYNGEE. The V end lost 3 bases, the J end lost 3 bases, and 11 bases lay between the germline ends. The CDR3, as DNA: TGTGCCAGCAGCGGCGGGATTAATACAGATACGCAGTATTTT. Encoded protein: CASSGGINTDTQYF.

The chain is built from TRBV28 and TRBJ1-2; 10 bases align to TRBD1. V shed 5 bases and J 5 bases; nucleotides not matched to a gene: 5. CDR3 size: 14 residues. The germline CDR1 and CDR2 sequences are MDHEN and SYDVKM. CDR3 bases: TGTGCCAGCAGTCCTGGGACAGGGGTTTATGGCTACACCTTC. Its protein is CASSPGTGVYGYTF.

The V and J genes are TRBV7-2 and TRBJ2-1; 14 bases map to TRBD2. The CDR3 is made up of 19 amino acids. Germline values: CDR1 SGHTA, CDR2 FQGNSA. Trimming removed 4 bases from V and 4 bases from J; junction bases left unmatched: 12. CDR3 loop: CASSSKTGTSGGRYNEQFF. DNA for the CDR3: TGTGCCAGCAGCTCAAAAACCGGGACTAGCGGGGGCCGATACAATGAGCAGTTCTTC.

The chain has TRBV7-9 and TRBJ2-7, with D tentatively TRBD2 (5 bases). Between the trimmed V and J ends, which lost 1 base and 6 bases, there was a span of 13 bases. The germline V gene encodes CDR1 SEHNR and CDR2 FQNEAQ (reference sequence). There are 14 residues in the CDR3. CDR3 protein: CASSLGPDLGEQYF. The CDR3 DNA follows: TGTGCCAGCAGCTTAGGGCCGGACTTGGGCGAGCAGTACTTC.

V gene TRBV7-9 combines with J gene TRBJ1-1; unclear D gene. The CDR3 runs to 14 residues. Trimming removed 1 base at V and 1 base at J, with 7 bases between. Germline CDR1 reads SEHNR; CDR2 reads FQNEAQ (reference sequence). For the CDR3, the DNA is TGTGCCAGCAGCTTAGTGACTGGGAACACTGAAGCTTTCTTT. It is translated as CASSLVTGNTEAFF.

The V and J genes are TRBV7-3 and TRBJ2-1; TRBD2 aligns across 9 bases. V shed 2 bases and J 2 bases; nucleotides not matched to a gene: 7. Germline CDR1 reads SGHTA; CDR2 reads FQGTGA. CDR3 length: 17 amino acids. CDR3 coding DNA: TGTGCCAGCAGCTTAGGGGTAGTAGCGGGGGCCTACAATGAGCAGTTCTTC. This translates into CASSLGVVAGAYNEQFF.

V gene TRBV6-5 combines with J gene TRBJ1-3; D is uncertain. The germline V and J ends were trimmed by 0 bases and 7 bases, with 16 bases remaining between them. This CDR3 has 16 amino acids. From germline, CDR1 is MNHEY and CDR2 SVGAGI. In DNA, the CDR3 is TGTGCCAGCAGTTACTCGAGTACCACCCTCGGGAACACCATATATTTT. It encodes CASSYSSTTLGNTIYF.

The V gene is TRBV5-5, the J gene TRBJ2-5, with a weak D call TRBD2 (6 bases). This CDR3 spans 15 amino acids. Germline CDR1 SGHKS, CDR2 YYEKEE (reference sequence). V shed 3 bases and J shed 3 bases, with 15 bases lying between them. CDR3 nucleotide sequence: TGTGCCAGCAGCTGGAGGACGGGGGAAGAAGAGACCCAGTACTTC. Protein product: CASSWRTGEEETQYF.

The chain recombines TRBV11-2 with TRBJ1-5; D is uncertain. V gave up 3 bases and J gave up 3 bases, with 6 bases separating them. The germline gives CDR1 SGHAT, CDR2 FQNNGV. The CDR3 sequence is 13 residues long. The CDR3 loop reads CASSFGNNQPQHF. CDR3 DNA sequence: TGTGCCAGCAGCTTTGGCAACAATCAGCCCCAGCATTTT. Full variable domain (missing parts from reference TRBV11-2 and TRBJ1-5): EAGVAQSPRYKIIEKRQSVAFWCNPISGHATLYWYQQILGQGPKLLIQFQNNGVVDDSQLPKDRFSAERLKGVDSTLKIQPAKLEDSAVYLCASSFGNNQPQHFGDGTRLSIL.

The chain joins TRBV14 to TRBJ1-2; 7 positions agree with TRBD1. The trim removed 4 bases at V and 6 bases at J, leaving 2 bases unmatched. The germline gives CDR1 SGHDN, CDR2 FVKESK. The CDR3 loop spans 12 amino acids. The CDR3 is CASSRQGHGYTF. The CDR3 DNA reads TGTGCCAGCAGCCGACAGGGTCATGGCTACACCTTC.

The chain has TRBV5-1 and TRBJ2-4, with D tentatively TRBD1 (6 bases). Germline V gene sequence: CDR1 SGHRS, CDR2 YFSETQ. V was trimmed by 2 bases and J by 7 bases, leaving 19 bases between them. The CDR3 sequence is 16 residues long. CDR3 sequence: CASSFPNPGDRNIQYF. The CDR3 DNA follows: TGCGCCAGCAGCTTCCCGAACCCAGGGGATCGGAACATTCAGTACTTC.

The chain joins TRBV18 to TRBJ2-2, with D hard to call. V was pared by 1 base and J by 1 base, with 4 bases between. The CDR3 has 14 amino acids. Germline values: CDR1 KGHSH, CDR2 LQKENI. CDR3 sequence reads: CASSPLRNTGELFF. CDR3 coding DNA: TGTGCCAGCTCACCACTCAGGAACACCGGGGAGCTGTTTTTT.

The chain recombines TRBV28 with TRBJ2-1, with 12 bases lining up with TRBD2. The CDR3 is 13 residues long. The J segment lost 7 bases and the V segment lost 10 bases, leaving 5 bases of the junction unmatched. Germline V CDR1 and CDR2: MDHEN, SYDVKM. CDR3 in amino acids: CATILAGGNEQFF. CDR3 in DNA: TGTGCCACTATACTAGCGGGGGGAAATGAGCAGTTCTTC.

The genes are TRBV12-3 or TRBV12-4 and TRBJ2-7; possibly TRBD1 for D (6 bases). V was pared by 3 bases and J by 5 bases, with 11 bases between. This CDR3 has 13 amino acids. The CDR3 here is CASSFVRGHEQYF. CDR3 bases: TGTGCCAGCAGTTTTGTCAGGGGCCACGAGCAGTACTTC.

This clone appeared a single time. The chain combines TRBV4-3 with TRBJ2-3, with 13 bases identical to TRBD2. Germline CDR1 is LGHNA and CDR2 is YSLEER. Trimming removed 3 bases from V and 5 bases from J; junction bases left unmatched: 8. The CDR3 covers 17 residues. In DNA, the CDR3 is TGCGCCAGCAGCCAGCTGGGACTAGCGGGGACTGGAGATACGCAGTATTTT. It codes for CASSQLGLAGTGDTQYF.

This chain uses TRBV4-3 with TRBJ2-5; TRBD2 agrees at 13 bases. J was trimmed by 0 bases and V by 4 bases; bases with no gene match: 8. The CDR3 length is 18 residues. CDR1 and CDR2 (germline): LGHNA, YSLEER. The CDR3 protein is CASSPAGTSGVHQETQYF. In DNA, the CDR3 is TGCGCCAGCAGCCCAGCCGGGACTAGCGGGGTACACCAAGAGACCCAGTACTTC.

CDR3 sequence (DNA): TGTGCCATCAGTGAGATCCTAGACAGGCTCACCGGGGAGCTGTTTTTT. As protein: CAISEILDRLTGELFF. V is TRBV10-3 and J is TRBJ2-2; D possibly corresponds to TRBD1 (6 bases). Germline V gene sequence: CDR1 ENHRY, CDR2 SYGVKD. This CDR3 contains 16 residues. V gave up 2 bases and J gave up 4 bases, with 14 bases separating them.

The chain carries TRBV3-1 (or the pseudogene TRBV3-2) and TRBJ2-1, with 11 bases matching TRBD1. V lost 4 bases to trimming and J lost 9 bases; unmatched junction nucleotides: 2. The CDR3 sequence is 13 residues long. Germline lookup yields CDR1 LGHDT and CDR2 YNNKEL (reference sequence). As DNA, the CDR3 is TGTGCCAGCAGCCGGACAGGGGGCAGTGAGCAGTTCTTC. It codes for CASSRTGGSEQFF.

This CDR3 reads CASSSGTGGNTEAFF. CDR3 DNA sequence: TGTGCCAGCAGCTCCGGGACAGGGGGTAACACTGAAGCTTTCTTT. V usage is TRBV6-6 and J usage is TRBJ1-1, with 11 bases identical to TRBD1. The CDR3 has 15 amino acids. V shed 6 bases, J shed 2 bases, and the junction held 5 bases outside the gene matches. CDR1 and CDR2 (germline): MNHNY, SVGAGI (reference sequence).

As regards this clone: Different DNA sequences within this sample yield the same CDR3. The chain links TRBV28 to TRBJ1-2, with 11 bases identical to TRBD1. Germline assignment: CDR1 MDHEN and CDR2 SYDVKM. The CDR3 runs 14 residues. V dropped 6 bases and J dropped 4; count of bases not matched to a gene: 4. The CDR3 DNA follows: TGTGCCAGCAGCCTCGGACAGGGGGCCTATGGCTACACCTTC. Encoded protein: CASSLGQGAYGYTF.

The gene calls are TRBV28 and TRBJ1-6; D perhaps matches TRBD1 (5 bases). The CDR3 length is 15 residues. Trimming left V 5 bases short and J 11 bases short, with 19 bases between. Germline V CDR1 and CDR2: MDHEN, SYDVKM. The DNA for the CDR3 is TGTGCCAGCAGTCTCTCTCAGGGAGGGTTGGCACCCCTCCACTTT. Translating gives CASSLSQGGLAPLHF. Looking up the rest from reference TRBV28 and TRBJ1-6 gives the full variable domain: DVKVTQSSRYLVKRTGEKVFLECVQDMDHENMFWYRQDPGLGLRLIYFSYDVKMKEKGDIPEGYSVSREKKERFSLILESASTNQTSMYLCASSLSQGGLAPLHFGNGTRLTVT.

For the CDR3, the DNA is TGTGCCAGCAGCGTAGACTCAACTAGGAAAGGGGAGCTGTTTTTT. This encodes CASSVDSTRKGELFF. The rearrangement links TRBV9 to TRBJ2-2; TRBD2 is a possible D gene (5 bases). The CDR3 sequence is 15 residues long. CDR1 SGDLS and CDR2 YYNGEE come from the germline V gene. Between the trimmed V and J ends, which lost 0 bases and 8 bases, there was a span of 14 bases.

This chain uses TRBV28 with TRBJ2-6; no reliable D call. V shed 4 bases and J shed 2 bases, with 3 bases lying between them. This CDR3 is built from 13 residues. Per the germline V gene, CDR1 is MDHEN and CDR2 is SYDVKM. The DNA for the CDR3 is TGTGCCAGCAGTTCTCCTGGGGCCAACGTCCTGACTTTC. Protein product: CASSSPGANVLTF.

V is TRBV7-9 and J is TRBJ1-2; no definite D call. CDR3 length: 16 residues. From germline, CDR1 is SEHNR and CDR2 FQNEAQ (reference sequence). Trimming took 5 bases from V and 4 from J, leaving 20 bases between them. CDR3 region: CASSRGISFGIYGYTF. The CDR3 DNA follows: TGTGCCAGCAGCCGAGGGATTTCATTTGGCATCTATGGCTACACCTTC.

This chain links TRBV5-1 with TRBJ2-1, with 8 positions matching TRBD2. V was pared by 0 bases and J by 6 bases, with 5 bases of the junction left unmatched. Germline-derived CDR1 and CDR2 are SGHRS and YFSETQ. This CDR3 is built from 15 residues. The CDR3 region has the DNA TGCGCCAGCAGCTTGGATCTCGGGAGGGGCAATGAGCAGTTCTTC. Protein product: CASSLDLGRGNEQFF.

This sequence joins TRBV7-2 and TRBJ2-7; D is ambiguous. This CDR3 region has 11 residues. CDR1 SGHTA and CDR2 FQGNSA come from the germline V gene. With 3 bases removed from V and 3 bases from J, the gap between germline ends came to 3 bases. CDR3 residues: CASSFLYEQYF. CDR3 DNA: TGTGCCAGCAGCTTCCTCTACGAGCAGTACTTC. Together with reference TRBV7-2 and TRBJ2-7, the CDR3 gives the full variable domain: GAGVSQSPSNKVTEKGKDVELRCDPISGHTALYWYRQSLGQGLEFLIYFQGNSAPDKSGLPSDRFSAERTGGSVSTLTIQRTQQEDSAVYLCASSFLYEQYFGPGTRLTVT.

Of note for this clone: The sample carries other DNA sequences with the same CDR3. The CDR3 DNA sequence: TGCGCCAGCAGCCAAGATCGGGGGAGCAATCAGCCCCAGCATTTT. Protein: CASSQDRGSNQPQHF. The rearrangement links TRBV4-3 to TRBJ1-5, with D possibly being TRBD1 (5 bases). Deletions cut 0 bases from V and 1 base from J, with 7 bases between. Germline-derived CDR1 and CDR2 are LGHNA and YSLEER. This CDR3 is 15 amino acids long.